This section outlines one T cell receptor (beta chain) sequence together with its context. This specimen comes from a study of T cell responses to AZD1222 COVID-19 vaccine. Using immunoSEQ multiplex PCR, the repertoire was profiled, and TCRdb retains in-frame clones only, with some absent. The sample lists about 96,000 clones; roughly 90% were seen once. Germline V gene lookup returns CDR1 SGHTA and CDR2 FQGTGA. The CDR3 is 18 amino acids. V dropped 5 bases and J dropped 5; count of bases not matched to a gene: 14. The origin of this receptor is an adult in good health. The input for sequencing was peripheral blood, taken on day 0 of AZD1222 vaccination. The chain carries TRBV7-3 and TRBJ2-2; 10 nucleotides match TRBD2. For the CDR3, the DNA is TGTGCCAGCAGCCTCTGGCCTAGCGGGAGTTTAGATACCGGGGAGCTGTTTTTT. Translating it yields CASSLWPSGSLDTGELFF.